This TCR beta chain was observed in a study of blood T cell repertoires in COVID-19. Study background: Donors in the United States, Italy and Spain gave samples during acute or convalescent COVID-19. PBMCs, B-cell-depleted T cells, or T cells provided the cDNA or gDNA that made up the material.

The authors' processing: Counts of nucleated cells, estimated from reference gene primer amplification, were obtained. The assay was immunoSEQ multiplex PCR, and TCRdb's table has in-frame clones only and misses some. The V and J calls and clone size are taken from that table; D and trimming were inferred from the DNA. The sample has fewer than 500,000 clones; around 89% are singletons. The J segment lost 6 bases and the V segment lost 4 bases, leaving 13 bases of the junction unmatched. CDR3 length: 16 amino acids. Germline loops: CDR1 KGHDR, CDR2 SFDVKD. The TCR was taken from a woman aged 25-40 years with acute or convalescent COVID-19. The chain carries TRBV24-1 and TRBJ1-2; TRBD1 agrees at 7 bases. Material for sequencing was peripheral blood. The CDR3 region has the DNA TGTGCCACCAGTGAGGCGGGACAGCTCCTAGGCCATGGCTACACCTTC. Its protein is CATSEAGQLLGHGYTF.